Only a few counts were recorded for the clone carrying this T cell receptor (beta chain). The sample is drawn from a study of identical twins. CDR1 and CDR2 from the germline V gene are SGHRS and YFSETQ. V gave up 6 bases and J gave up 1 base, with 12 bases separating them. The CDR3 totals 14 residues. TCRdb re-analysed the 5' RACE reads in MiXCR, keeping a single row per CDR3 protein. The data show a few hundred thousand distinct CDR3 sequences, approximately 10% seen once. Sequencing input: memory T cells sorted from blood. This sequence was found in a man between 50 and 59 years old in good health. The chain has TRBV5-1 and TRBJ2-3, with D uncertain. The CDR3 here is CASTHPAGTDTQYF. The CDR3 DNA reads TGCGCCAGCACCCATCCGGCAGGCACAGATACGCAGTATTTT.